Sequencing of this T cell receptor (beta chain) was carried out in a study of blood T cell repertoires in COVID-19. Germline V gene sequence: CDR1 SGHKS, CDR2 YYEKEE (reference sequence). The CDR3 consists of 15 residues. V lost 6 bases to trimming and J lost 2 bases; unmatched junction nucleotides: 10. Repertoires were generated with immunoSEQ multiplex PCR, while TCRdb's copy carries only in-frame clones and drops some. There are about 190,000 clones in the sample; 75% to 90% occur only once, and 1.1% lies in the top ten. V gene TRBV5-5 combines with J gene TRBJ2-5, with 7 bases matching TRBD2. Sequenced material: peripheral blood. This sequence originates from a man in his thirties or forties with acute or convalescent COVID-19. CDR3 sequence (DNA): TGTGCCAGCAACCTGAGGTCTAGCGGTCAAGAGACCCAGTACTTC. It yields the protein CASNLRSSGQETQYF.